Described below is a single T cell receptor (beta chain) sequence and its context. As yet, its antigen is unknown. Looked up from germline, CDR1 is GTSNPN and CDR2 is SVGIG (reference sequence). Trimming pared 2 bases from V and 4 bases from J, leaving 20 bases between. The CDR3 is 16 amino acids. The data were taken from a study of cytomegalovirus exposure and HLA in healthy donors. The assay was immunoSEQ multiplex PCR, and TCRdb's table has in-frame clones only and misses some. Altogether under 300,000 clones are present, 80% to 90% being singletons, with the ten largest covering more than 0.8%. Study results and caveats: Researchers reported that a few CMV-associated chains were confirmed in vitro as CMV antigen-specific. For cytomegalovirus status, the classifier reportedly gave diagnoses with high specificity and sensitivity. The authors listed 180 or so TCR beta chains as cytomegalovirus-associated.

The material sequenced was PBMCs. This clonotype was sampled from a young woman in good health and CMV-seronegative. The chain carries TRBV30 and TRBJ2-5; D is perhaps TRBD2 (6 bases). CDR3 sequence: CAWSTTSPAVIETQYF. In DNA, the CDR3 is TGTGCCTGGAGTACGACTAGTCCAGCAGTAATAGAGACCCAGTACTTC.